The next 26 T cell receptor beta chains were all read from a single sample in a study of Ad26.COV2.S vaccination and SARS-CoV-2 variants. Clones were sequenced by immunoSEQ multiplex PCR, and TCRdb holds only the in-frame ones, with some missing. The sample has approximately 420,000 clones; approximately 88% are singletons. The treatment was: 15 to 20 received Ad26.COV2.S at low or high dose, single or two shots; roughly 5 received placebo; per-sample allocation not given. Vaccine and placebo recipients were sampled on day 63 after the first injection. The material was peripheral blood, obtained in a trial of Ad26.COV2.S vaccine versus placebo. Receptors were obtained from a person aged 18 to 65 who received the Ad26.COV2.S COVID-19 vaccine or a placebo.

CDR3: CASSEPWGGATYGYTF. DNA of the CDR3: TGTGCCAGCAGCGAGCCCTGGGGGGGGGCGACGTATGGCTACACCTTC. The J gene is TRBJ1-2, the V gene TRBV9, with D maybe TRBD1 (6 bases). This CDR3 has 16 amino acids. The germline V and J ends were trimmed by 3 bases and 5 bases, with 20 bases remaining between them. Germline V gene sequence: CDR1 SGDLS, CDR2 YYNGEE.

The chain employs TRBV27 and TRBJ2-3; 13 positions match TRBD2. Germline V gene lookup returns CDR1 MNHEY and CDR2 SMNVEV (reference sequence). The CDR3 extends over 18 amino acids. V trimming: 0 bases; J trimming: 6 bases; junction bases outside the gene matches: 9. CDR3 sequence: CASSLSTTSGGLVDTQYF. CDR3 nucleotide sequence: TGTGCCAGCAGTTTATCTACGACTAGCGGGGGGTTGGTGGATACGCAGTATTTT.

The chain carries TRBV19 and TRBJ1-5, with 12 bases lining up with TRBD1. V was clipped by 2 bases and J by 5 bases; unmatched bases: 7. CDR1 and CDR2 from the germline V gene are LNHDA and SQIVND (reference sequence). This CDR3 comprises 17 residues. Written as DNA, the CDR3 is TGTGCCAGTAGTATAAAATGGGACAGGGGGCCCCATCAGCCCCAGCATTTT. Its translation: CASSIKWDRGPHQPQHF.

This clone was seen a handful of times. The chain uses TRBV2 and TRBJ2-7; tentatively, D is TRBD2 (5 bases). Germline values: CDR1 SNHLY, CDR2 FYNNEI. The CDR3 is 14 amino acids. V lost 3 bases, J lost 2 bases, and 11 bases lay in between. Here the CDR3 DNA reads TGTGCCAGCAGTGACAGGCTAGCCACCTACGAGCAGTACTTC. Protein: CASSDRLATYEQYF.

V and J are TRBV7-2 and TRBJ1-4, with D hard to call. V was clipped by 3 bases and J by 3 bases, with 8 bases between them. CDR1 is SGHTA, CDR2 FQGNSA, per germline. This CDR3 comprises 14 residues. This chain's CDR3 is CASSFISANEKLFF. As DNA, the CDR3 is TGTGCCAGCAGCTTCATTTCCGCTAATGAAAAACTGTTTTTT.

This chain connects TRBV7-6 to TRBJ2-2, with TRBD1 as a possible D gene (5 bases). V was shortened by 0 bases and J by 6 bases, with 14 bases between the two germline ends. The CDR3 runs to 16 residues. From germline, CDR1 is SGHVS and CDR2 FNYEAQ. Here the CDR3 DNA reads TGTGCCAGCAGCTTAGCGATCCAGGGTATTGCCGGGGAGCTGTTTTTT. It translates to CASSLAIQGIAGELFF.

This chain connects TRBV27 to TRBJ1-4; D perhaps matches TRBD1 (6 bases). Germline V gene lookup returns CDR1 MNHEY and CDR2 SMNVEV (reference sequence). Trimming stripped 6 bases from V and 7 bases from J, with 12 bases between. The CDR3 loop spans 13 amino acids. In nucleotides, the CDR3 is TGTGCCAGCAGGTTAGAGACAGGTGAAAAACTGTTTTTT. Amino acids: CASRLETGEKLFF.

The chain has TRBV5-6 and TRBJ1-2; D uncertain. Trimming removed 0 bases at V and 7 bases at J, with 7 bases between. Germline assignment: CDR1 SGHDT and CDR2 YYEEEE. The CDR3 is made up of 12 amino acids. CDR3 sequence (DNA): TGTGCCAGCAGCTTGGGTTGGGGTGGCTACACCTTC. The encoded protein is CASSLGWGGYTF.

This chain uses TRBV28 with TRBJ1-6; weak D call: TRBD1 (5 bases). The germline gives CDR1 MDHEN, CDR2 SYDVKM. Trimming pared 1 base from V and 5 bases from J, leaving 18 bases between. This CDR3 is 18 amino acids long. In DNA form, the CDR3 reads TGTGCCAGCAGTTTATTATTGGGGGGGGGAATAAATAATTCACCCCTCCACTTT. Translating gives CASSLLLGGGINNSPLHF. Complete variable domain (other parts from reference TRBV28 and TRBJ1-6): DVKVTQSSRYLVKRTGEKVFLECVQDMDHENMFWYRQDPGLGLRLIYFSYDVKMKEKGDIPEGYSVSREKKERFSLILESASTNQTSMYLCASSLLLGGGINNSPLHFGNGTRLTVT.

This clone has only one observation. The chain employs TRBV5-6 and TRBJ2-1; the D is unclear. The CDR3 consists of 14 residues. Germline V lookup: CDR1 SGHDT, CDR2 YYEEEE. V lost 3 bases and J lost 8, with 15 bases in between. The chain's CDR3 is CASSSRSRGDEQFF. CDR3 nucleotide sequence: TGTGCCAGCAGCTCGCGGTCCCGTGGCGATGAGCAGTTCTTC.

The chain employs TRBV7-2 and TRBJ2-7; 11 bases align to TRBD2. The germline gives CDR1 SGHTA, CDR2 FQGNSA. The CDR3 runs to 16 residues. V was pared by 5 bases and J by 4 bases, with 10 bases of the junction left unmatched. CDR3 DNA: TGTGCCAGCAGCCCCCTTAGCGGGGGGGGGTATTACGAGCAGTACTTC. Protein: CASSPLSGGGYYEQYF.

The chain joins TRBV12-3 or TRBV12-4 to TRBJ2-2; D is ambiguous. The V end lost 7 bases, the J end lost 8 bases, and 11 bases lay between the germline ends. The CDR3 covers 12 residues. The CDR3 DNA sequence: TGTGCCAGCACCCCGCCCCAAGGGGAGCTGTTTTTT. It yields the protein CASTPPQGELFF.

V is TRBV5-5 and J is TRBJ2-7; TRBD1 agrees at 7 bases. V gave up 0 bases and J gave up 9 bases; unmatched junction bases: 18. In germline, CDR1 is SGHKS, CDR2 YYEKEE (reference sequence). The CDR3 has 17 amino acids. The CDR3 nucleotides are TGTGCCAGCAGCTTGGTAGGGGGCGCCCAGGGGCCTGCTGGGCAGTACTTC. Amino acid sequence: CASSLVGGAQGPAGQYF.

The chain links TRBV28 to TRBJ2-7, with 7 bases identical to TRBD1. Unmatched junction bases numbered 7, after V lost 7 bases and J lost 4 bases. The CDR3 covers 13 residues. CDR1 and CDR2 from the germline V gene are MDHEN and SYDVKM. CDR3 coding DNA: TGTGCCAGCAAGACAGGGATTAGGTACGAGCAGTACTTC. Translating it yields CASKTGIRYEQYF.

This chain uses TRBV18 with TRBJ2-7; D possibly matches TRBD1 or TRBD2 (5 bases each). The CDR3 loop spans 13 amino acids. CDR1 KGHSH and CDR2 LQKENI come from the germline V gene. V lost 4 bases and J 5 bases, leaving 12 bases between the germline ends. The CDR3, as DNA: TGTGCCAGCTCACTGGGGGTAAACCACGAGCAGTACTTC. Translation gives CASSLGVNHEQYF. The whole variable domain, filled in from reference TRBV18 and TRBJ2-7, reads NAGVMQNPRHLVRRRGQEARLRCSPMKGHSHVYWYRQLPEEGLKFMVYLQKENIIDESGMPKERFSAEFPKEGPSILRIQQVVRGDSAAYFCASSLGVNHEQYFGPGTRLTVT.

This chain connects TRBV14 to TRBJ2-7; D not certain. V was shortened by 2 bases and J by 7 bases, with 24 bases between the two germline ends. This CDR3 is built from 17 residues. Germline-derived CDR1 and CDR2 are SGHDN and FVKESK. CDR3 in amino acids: CASSQLPKGPRTWEQYF. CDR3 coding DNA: TGTGCCAGCAGCCAACTTCCGAAAGGGCCACGGACGTGGGAGCAGTACTTC.

The CDR3 DNA follows: TGTGCCAGCAGCGTAGGGGGGAAAAGGGGGACCCAAGAGACCCAGTACTTC. Translated: CASSVGGKRGTQETQYF. This chain uses TRBV9 with TRBJ2-5; tentatively, D is TRBD1 (6 bases). CDR1 and CDR2 (germline): SGDLS, YYNGEE. This CDR3 spans 17 amino acids. Trimming left V 0 bases short and J 1 base short, with 16 bases between. The full variable domain, completed using reference TRBV9 and TRBJ2-5, is DSGVTQTPKHLITATGQRVTLRCSPRSGDLSVYWYQQSLDQGLQFLIQYYNGEERAKGNILERFSAQQFPDLHSELNLSSLELGDSALYFCASSVGGKRGTQETQYFGPGTRLLVL.

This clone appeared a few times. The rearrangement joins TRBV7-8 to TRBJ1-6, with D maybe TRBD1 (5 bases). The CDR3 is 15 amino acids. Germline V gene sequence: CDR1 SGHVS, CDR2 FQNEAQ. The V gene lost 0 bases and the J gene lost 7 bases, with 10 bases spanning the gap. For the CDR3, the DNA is TGTGCCAGCAGCTTAGCCGGGACTGAGAATTCACCCCTCCACTTT. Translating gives CASSLAGTENSPLHF.

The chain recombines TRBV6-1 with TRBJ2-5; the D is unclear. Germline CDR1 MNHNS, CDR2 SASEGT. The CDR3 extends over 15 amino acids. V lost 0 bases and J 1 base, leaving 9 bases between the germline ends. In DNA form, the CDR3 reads TGTGCCAGCAGTGAAGCGCAGAGAACCCAAGAGACCCAGTACTTC. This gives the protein CASSEAQRTQETQYF.

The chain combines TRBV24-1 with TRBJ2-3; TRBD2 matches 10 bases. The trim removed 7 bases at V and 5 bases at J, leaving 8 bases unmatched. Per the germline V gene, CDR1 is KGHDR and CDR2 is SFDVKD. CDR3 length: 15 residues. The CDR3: CATSELAGRGDTQYF. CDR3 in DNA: TGTGCCACCAGCGAACTAGCGGGGCGGGGAGATACGCAGTATTTT.

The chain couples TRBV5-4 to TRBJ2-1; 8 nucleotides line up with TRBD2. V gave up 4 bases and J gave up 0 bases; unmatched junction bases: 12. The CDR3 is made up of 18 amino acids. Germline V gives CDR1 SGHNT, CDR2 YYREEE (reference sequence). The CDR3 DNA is TGTGCCAGCAGCCTCCTCCGGGGGGGGGATAGCTCCTACAATGAGCAGTTCTTC. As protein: CASSLLRGGDSSYNEQFF.

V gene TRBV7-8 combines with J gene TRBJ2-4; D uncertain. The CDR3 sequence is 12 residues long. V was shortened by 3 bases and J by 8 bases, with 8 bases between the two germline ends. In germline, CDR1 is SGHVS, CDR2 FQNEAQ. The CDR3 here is CASSLVLHIQYF. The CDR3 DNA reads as TGTGCCAGCAGCTTGGTTTTGCACATTCAGTACTTC.

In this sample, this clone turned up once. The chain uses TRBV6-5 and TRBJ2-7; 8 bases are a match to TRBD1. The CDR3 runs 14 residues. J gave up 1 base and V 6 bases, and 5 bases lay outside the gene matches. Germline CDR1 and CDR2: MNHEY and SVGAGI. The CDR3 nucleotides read TGTGCCAGCAGGCGACAGGGGAGTTCCTACGAGCAGTACTTC. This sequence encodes CASRRQGSSYEQYF.

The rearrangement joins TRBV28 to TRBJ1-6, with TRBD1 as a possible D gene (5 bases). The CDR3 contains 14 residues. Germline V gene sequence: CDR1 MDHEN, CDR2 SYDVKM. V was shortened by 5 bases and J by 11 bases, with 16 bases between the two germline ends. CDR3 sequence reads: CASSQGPFGTPLHF. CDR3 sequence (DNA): TGTGCCAGCAGTCAGGGACCTTTTGGGACACCCCTCCACTTT.

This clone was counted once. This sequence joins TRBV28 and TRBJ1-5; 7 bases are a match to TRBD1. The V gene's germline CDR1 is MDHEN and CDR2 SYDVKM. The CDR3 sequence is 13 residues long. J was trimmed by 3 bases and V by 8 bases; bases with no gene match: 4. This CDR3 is CASEGQLNQPQHF. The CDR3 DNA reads TGTGCCAGCGAGGGACAGCTCAATCAGCCCCAGCATTTT.

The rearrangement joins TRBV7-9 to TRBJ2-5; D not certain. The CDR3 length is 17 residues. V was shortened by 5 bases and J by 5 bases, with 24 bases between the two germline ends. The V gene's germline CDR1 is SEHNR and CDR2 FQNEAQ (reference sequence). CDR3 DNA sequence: TGTGCCAGCAGCACCCACAAACTCCAAAACTATGGGGAGACCCAGTACTTC. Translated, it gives CASSTHKLQNYGETQYF.